The sequence of this T cell receptor beta chain was determined in a study of cytomegalovirus exposure and HLA in healthy donors. Study-wide context: Genotyping showed about 80% of fewer than 500 donors falling in the Caucasian-associated ancestry cluster.

Germline V gives CDR1 LNHNV, CDR2 YYDKDF (reference sequence). Trimming took 4 bases from V and 14 from J, leaving 24 bases between them. This CDR3 region has 16 residues. Each donor was nominally healthy when sampled (though unrecorded immune exposures were likely). PCR employed 60 Vbeta and 13 Jbeta primers. The data were produced by immunoSEQ multiplex PCR, yet TCRdb's version contains in-frame clones alone and is incomplete. The sample lists some 120,000 clones; roughly two thirds were seen once. V usage is TRBV15 and J usage is TRBJ1-6, with a possible D match to TRBD1 (6 bases). Sequencing was performed on PBMCs. This TCR was recovered from a man in his thirties or forties in good health and CMV-seropositive. For the CDR3, the DNA is TGTGCCACCAGCACGGGAATCCGGGACAACTTATTCACCCTCCACTTT. Its protein product is CATSTGIRDNLFTLHF.